Listed below are T cell receptor beta chains from one sample, sequenced in a study of molecular identifiers for immune sequencing clone quantification. MiXCR, applied by TCRdb to the PCR reads, yields one record per CDR3 protein. Of around 460,000 distinct CDR3 sequences detected, around 23% appear once; the ten largest clones hold 0.7% to 0.9%. The source material was naive CD8+ T cells from blood, with Jurkat cell RNA spiked in. The receptors originated from a human donor in good health. Some libraries in this study had Jurkat cell RNA spiked in. The CDR3 runs from the conserved cysteine through the conserved F or W. Clone sizes are given selectively: once, few, many, or a class where the clone is expanded.

clone_size v_call cdr3_aa
NA TRBV20-1 CSARRPDNEQFF
few TRBV6-2/TRBV6-3 CASSFGAQSNQPQHF
NA TRBV5-8 CASSLGPGVTEAFF
many TRBV7-9 CASSRSSTDTQYF
few TRBV7-9 CASSLIRDVWKTGNTIYF
few TRBV25-1 CASSDPTGGLLSGYTF
many TRBV24-1 CATSDPDSYTDTQYF
NA TRBV3-1 CASSQGQDSKNIQYF
once TRBV20-1 CSAERGGAGSPLHF
NA TRBV27 CASSLGPAGEQYF
NA TRBV19 CASSSSVGIYNSPLHF
few TRBV7-9 CASSPFGQGHYEQYF
few TRBV10-3 CAINGGLANSKNIQYF
few TRBV19 CASSIVGLADEQYF
many TRBV28 CASSLDPNTQYF
NA TRBV27 CATGEGTAHSGRCF
few TRBV27 CASGPGITYEQYF
NA TRBV20-1 CSARVFPGAAGTNQGETQYF
NA TRBV5-3 CASTPSTGTQETQYF
many TRBV18 CASSHGGATDTQYF
NA TRBV6-2/TRBV6-3 CANPGGNYNEQFF
few TRBV6-6 CASSLGARAPNEKLFF
many TRBV28 CASSPRLNTDTQYF
NA TRBV2 CASSDQADISTDTQYF
many TRBV6-5 CASRKPTAGAFETQYF
NA TRBV28 CASSLVAGNTDTQYF
NA TRBV7-2 CASSAWTSGYPDTPYF
many TRBV4-3 CASSQAGDIPVEQYF
few TRBV20-1 CSASPVVSGSSYEQYF
NA TRBV27 CASSTDRPTGELFF
NA TRBV4-2 CASSQVPGQVGPGANVLTF
NA TRBV3-1 CASTTSQDQETQYF
few TRBV5-8 CARGHSDRVTGELFF
few TRBV5-1 CASSVALGRDSYEQYF
many TRBV9 CASSLGWGTETEAFF
many TRBV6-2/TRBV6-3 CASRMDGSSGANVLTF
NA TRBV12-3/TRBV12-4 CASTFPGQGPEAFF
NA TRBV4-3 CASSQNKYGATDTQYF
NA TRBV11-2 CASSTPVLPNYGYTF
many TRBV29-1 CSVVVTGGTQYF
NA TRBV6-5 CASSSGGYNEQYF
NA TRBV9 CASSVVGQGYEQYF
many TRBV7-9 CASSPAGRESTEAFF
NA TRBV19 CASWPGRRSTDTQYF
NA TRBV12-3/TRBV12-4 CVSSPDRGGTEAFF
many TRBV15 CATSLTGLNTEAFF
few TRBV19 CASRTGVGDTQYF
NA TRBV7-9 CASSFPRGTAYEQYF
NA TRBV28 CASSSRQVSYRRTDTQYF
NA TRBV4-1 CASSPAAGFSYEQYF
NA TRBV29-1 CSVEDRLNTEASF